This paragraph covers one TCR beta chain sequence. Its antigen is unknown. The isolated RNA, all of it, was reverse transcribed, so expressed TCRB transcripts were what got sequenced. Assay used: immunoSEQ multiplex PCR; TCRdb lists only in-frame clones, some missing. This table has roughly 60,000 clones, approximately 62% appearing once. Germline V gene lookup returns CDR1 KGHSH and CDR2 LQKENI. This CDR3 spans 13 amino acids. Trimming took off 3 bases at V and 0 bases at J, with 5 bases between the two ends. These data originate in a study of beta chain features in type 1 diabetes. The study, taken as a whole, reports: Moderately but significantly shorter TCRB CDR3s were found in Type 1 diabetes patients in all four CD4+ subsets. It was among patients, rather than healthy donors, that naive, central memory and Treg TCRB repertoires appeared more similar.

Input material: Tregs from blood. The chain employs TRBV18 and TRBJ1-1; D might be TRBD1 (5 bases). This TCR came from a woman aged 18-30 years in good health. CDR3 residues: CASSPDMNTEAFF. The CDR3, as DNA: TGTGCCAGCTCACCGGACATGAACACTGAAGCTTTCTTT. The variable domain in full, completed from reference TRBV18 and TRBJ1-1, reads NAGVMQNPRHLVRRRGQEARLRCSPMKGHSHVYWYRQLPEEGLKFMVYLQKENIIDESGMPKERFSAEFPKEGPSILRIQQVVRGDSAAYFCASSPDMNTEAFFGQGTRLTVV.